The present TCR beta chain was sequenced within a study of CD8 T cells in Susac syndrome. Whole-study findings and limits: The study admitted that it had a relatively small number of individuals in its TCR sequencing and HLA analysis.

About 0.45 to 1 ug RNA was reverse transcribed with random hexamers. TCRdb used MiXCR to reprocess the immunoSEQ multiplex PCR reads, holding one entry per CDR3 protein. Of 95,000 to 150,000 distinct CDR3 sequences in the sample, just over 90% were seen once. Both CD4+ and CD8+ T cells were negatively isolated, and TEMRA cells underwent FACS enrichment. For this clonotype: Its antigen is not identified.

The V end was cut by 3 bases, the J end by 8 bases, with 11 bases between. CDR1 and CDR2 from the germline V gene are SGHDN and FVKESK. The CDR3 is 13 amino acids. The sequenced material came from CD8+ T cells from PBMCs. This TCR was sampled from a human donor with multiple sclerosis. The genes are TRBV14 and TRBJ2-1; D remains ambiguous. The CDR3 DNA sequence: TGTGCCAGCAGCCACCCAATTACCGATGAGCAGTTCTTC. This translates into CASSHPITDEQFF.